Listed below are T cell receptor beta chains from one sample, sequenced in a study of T cell responses to AZD1222 COVID-19 vaccine. The table came from immunoSEQ multiplex PCR; TCRdb's copy has only in-frame clones and leaves some out. Seen here are some 130,000 clones, around 92% observed once, and the top ten hold less than 3.5%. The sample consisted of peripheral blood, taken 28 days after the second AZD1222 dose. These receptors all come from an adult who received the AZD1222 COVID-19 vaccine. Both conserved end residues are part of each CDR3. The D gene is left open where the match is weak. Clone size appears in some rows only: once, few, many, or a class for an expanded clone.

D gene: .; clone size: .; V gene: TRBV19; J gene: TRBJ1-1; CDR3 DNA: TGTGCCAGTAGTATGGGTAGCCTGAACACTGAAGCTTTCTTT; CDR3 protein: CASSMGSLNTEAFF
D gene: .; clone size: .; V gene: TRBV18; J gene: TRBJ1-2; CDR3 DNA: TGTGCCAGCTCACCAGGGTCGGCGAACTATGGCTACACCTTC; CDR3 protein: CASSPGSANYGYTF
D gene: TRBD2; clone size: .; V gene: TRBV7-2; J gene: TRBJ2-1; CDR3 DNA: TGTGCCAGCAGCTTAGCAGGACTAGCGGGAGATGAGCAGTTCTTC; CDR3 protein: CASSLAGLAGDEQFF
D gene: .; clone size: once; V gene: TRBV5-4; J gene: TRBJ1-2; CDR3 DNA: TGTGCCAGCAGCGCACAGGGTGGGGGCTATGGCTACACCTTC; CDR3 protein: CASSAQGGGYGYTF
D gene: TRBD2; clone size: .; V gene: TRBV6-5; J gene: TRBJ2-7; CDR3 DNA: TGTGCCAGCAGCCGACCGGGACTAGCGTACGAGCAGTACTTC; CDR3 protein: CASSRPGLAYEQYF
D gene: .; clone size: .; V gene: TRBV28; J gene: TRBJ2-7; CDR3 DNA: TGTGCCAGCAGGGAGCAACGTCCCCCTCGGGACGAGCAGTACTTC; CDR3 protein: CASREQRPPRDEQYF
D gene: .; clone size: .; V gene: TRBV11-2; J gene: TRBJ2-2; CDR3 DNA: TGTGCCAGCAGCTTAACGGGGTCGAACACCGGGGAGCTGTTTTTT; CDR3 protein: CASSLTGSNTGELFF
D gene: .; clone size: .; V gene: TRBV3-1/TRBV3-2; J gene: TRBJ2-1; CDR3 DNA: TGTGCCAGCAGCCAAGGGGTCCCCAGCTACAATGAGCAGTTCTTC; CDR3 protein: CASSQGVPSYNEQFF
D gene: TRBD2; clone size: .; V gene: TRBV18; J gene: TRBJ2-1; CDR3 DNA: TGTGCCAGCTCATTCGGGACTAGCGGTTACAATGAGCAGTTCTTC; CDR3 protein: CASSFGTSGYNEQFF
D gene: TRBD1; clone size: .; V gene: TRBV7-8; J gene: TRBJ1-3; CDR3 DNA: TGTGCCAGCAGCTTAGTAGCGGGACAGGGTAGCTCTGGAAACACCATATATTTT; CDR3 protein: CASSLVAGQGSSGNTIYF
D gene: .; clone size: few; V gene: TRBV27; J gene: TRBJ1-5; CDR3 DNA: TGTGCCAGCAGCAGAGAAGGGGCCGGCAATCAGCCCCAGCATTTT; CDR3 protein: CASSREGAGNQPQHF
D gene: TRBD1; clone size: once; V gene: TRBV7-8; J gene: TRBJ1-5; CDR3 DNA: TGTGCCAGCAGCTTAGACCACCCCGGGACAGGGGGGAGTGGACCCCAGCATTTT; CDR3 protein: CASSLDHPGTGGSGPQHF
D gene: .; clone size: once; V gene: TRBV6-2/TRBV6-3; J gene: TRBJ1-2; CDR3 DNA: TGTGCCAGCAGCCCAGCGGGACTCTATGGCTACACCTTC; CDR3 protein: CASSPAGLYGYTF
D gene: .; clone size: .; V gene: TRBV21-1; J gene: TRBJ2-1; CDR3 DNA: TGTGCCAGCCGTCGATTACCATGCCGGTCCTACAATGAGCAGTTCTTC; CDR3 protein: CASRRLPCRSYNEQFF
D gene: TRBD1; clone size: .; V gene: TRBV28; J gene: TRBJ1-1; CDR3 DNA: TGTGCCAGCAGTCAACCGGGACAGGGGTACACTGAAGCTTTCTTT; CDR3 protein: CASSQPGQGYTEAFF
D gene: TRBD1; clone size: .; V gene: TRBV28; J gene: TRBJ1-2; CDR3 DNA: TGTGCCAGCAGCCAGTGGACAGGGTTATATGGCTACACCTTC; CDR3 protein: CASSQWTGLYGYTF
D gene: .; clone size: .; V gene: TRBV28; J gene: TRBJ2-1; CDR3 DNA: TGTGCCAGCAGTCTCCTAGACCCCGCCCGCAATGAGCAGTTCTTC; CDR3 protein: CASSLLDPARNEQFF
D gene: .; clone size: .; V gene: TRBV6-5; J gene: TRBJ2-6; CDR3 DNA: TGTGCCAGCAGTTACCCTGAGGCTGGGGCCAACGTCCTGACTTTC; CDR3 protein: CASSYPEAGANVLTF
D gene: .; clone size: .; V gene: TRBV2; J gene: TRBJ2-2; CDR3 DNA: TGTGCCAGCAGTGAAGAACTAAACACCGGGGAGCTGTTTTTT; CDR3 protein: CASSEELNTGELFF
D gene: .; clone size: .; V gene: TRBV7-2; J gene: TRBJ1-4; CDR3 DNA: TGTGCCAGCAGCCCGCTAGAAGTGTATGGGCCAGAAAAACTGTTTTTT; CDR3 protein: CASSPLEVYGPEKLFF
D gene: TRBD1; clone size: .; V gene: TRBV24-1; J gene: TRBJ2-5; CDR3 DNA: TGTGCCACCAGTGATCCGACAGGGATGGAGGAGACCCAGTACTTC; CDR3 protein: CATSDPTGMEETQYF
D gene: TRBD2; clone size: .; V gene: TRBV5-4; J gene: TRBJ2-1; CDR3 DNA: TGTGCCAGCAGCCCCTTTCGGGGACTAGCGGGAGAGGGGATATACAATGAGCAGTTCTTC; CDR3 protein: CASSPFRGLAGEGIYNEQFF
D gene: .; clone size: .; V gene: TRBV7-6; J gene: TRBJ2-7; CDR3 DNA: TGTGCCAGCGGCCCCCTGTCGGGCCCCTACGAGCAGTACTTC; CDR3 protein: CASGPLSGPYEQYF
D gene: .; clone size: few; V gene: TRBV6-5; J gene: TRBJ1-5; CDR3 DNA: TGTGCCAGCAGTTATACAGGGAGTAGCAATCAGCCCCAGCATTTT; CDR3 protein: CASSYTGSSNQPQHF
D gene: .; clone size: .; V gene: TRBV9; J gene: TRBJ2-3; CDR3 DNA: TGTGCCAGCAGCGTAGGGCCGATCACAGATACGCAGTATTTT; CDR3 protein: CASSVGPITDTQYF
D gene: .; clone size: .; V gene: TRBV6-5; J gene: TRBJ2-2; CDR3 DNA: TGTGCCAGCAGTTTCAATTCCCACGGGGAGCTGTTTTTT; CDR3 protein: CASSFNSHGELFF
D gene: .; clone size: .; V gene: TRBV28; J gene: TRBJ1-5; CDR3 DNA: TGTGCCAGCAGTTCGCCCCGACAGGGCAATCAGCCCCAGCATTTT; CDR3 protein: CASSSPRQGNQPQHF
D gene: .; clone size: .; V gene: TRBV2; J gene: TRBJ1-4; CDR3 DNA: TGTGCCAGCAGTGTGGTGTCAGGGGTCACTAATGAAAAACTGTTTTTT; CDR3 protein: CASSVVSGVTNEKLFF
D gene: .; clone size: .; V gene: TRBV21-1; J gene: TRBJ1-5; CDR3 DNA: TGTGCCAGCAGCCCAAGGGGGACGGAAGAAGATAGCAATCAGCCCCAGCATTTT; CDR3 protein: CASSPRGTEEDSNQPQHF
D gene: .; clone size: .; V gene: TRBV5-5; J gene: TRBJ2-2; CDR3 DNA: TGTGCCAGCAGCTTGTCTGGAACCGGGGAGCTGTTTTTT; CDR3 protein: CASSLSGTGELFF
D gene: .; clone size: .; V gene: TRBV28; J gene: TRBJ1-2; CDR3 DNA: TGTGCCAGCAGTTTGAGACAGCTCCCTTCAGGTGGCTACACCTTC; CDR3 protein: CASSLRQLPSGGYTF
D gene: TRBD2; clone size: few; V gene: TRBV4-1; J gene: TRBJ2-7; CDR3 DNA: TGCGCCAGCAGCCAAGGGAGACTAGCGGCAACCTACGAGCAGTACTTC; CDR3 protein: CASSQGRLAATYEQYF
D gene: TRBD1; clone size: .; V gene: TRBV5-6; J gene: TRBJ1-2; CDR3 DNA: TGTGCCAGCAGCGCCCCCCCGGGACAGGGGATCTATGGCTACACCTTC; CDR3 protein: CASSAPPGQGIYGYTF
D gene: .; clone size: .; V gene: TRBV7-2; J gene: TRBJ2-1; CDR3 DNA: TGTGCCAGCAGCTTCTCGGGACCCAGCAATGAGCAGTTCTTC; CDR3 protein: CASSFSGPSNEQFF
D gene: TRBD2; clone size: .; V gene: TRBV28; J gene: TRBJ2-1; CDR3 DNA: TGTGCCAGCAGCCGGACTAGCGGGAGGTTCTATGAGCAGTTCTTC; CDR3 protein: CASSRTSGRFYEQFF
D gene: .; clone size: few; V gene: TRBV4-3; J gene: TRBJ1-4; CDR3 DNA: TGCGCCAGCAGCCAAGATTTGGCACGTGGGGGGGATGAAAAACTGTTTTTT; CDR3 protein: CASSQDLARGGDEKLFF
D gene: .; clone size: .; V gene: TRBV27; J gene: TRBJ2-2; CDR3 DNA: TGTGCCAGCAGTTCTAGGGACATCGCGAACACCGGGGAGCTGTTTTTT; CDR3 protein: CASSSRDIANTGELFF
D gene: .; clone size: .; V gene: TRBV6-5; J gene: TRBJ2-3; CDR3 DNA: TGTGCCAGCAGTTACTCTGGCGCGAGCACAGATACGCAGTATTTT; CDR3 protein: CASSYSGASTDTQYF
D gene: .; clone size: .; V gene: TRBV2; J gene: TRBJ2-7; CDR3 DNA: TGTGCCAGCAAGGGGGACGGCCCTTTACGGCAGTACTTC; CDR3 protein: CASKGDGPLRQYF
D gene: TRBD1; clone size: .; V gene: TRBV28; J gene: TRBJ2-2; CDR3 DNA: TGTGCCAGCAGGTCCGGACAGGACGACACCGGGGAGCTGTTTTTT; CDR3 protein: CASRSGQDDTGELFF
D gene: .; clone size: .; V gene: TRBV6-5; J gene: TRBJ2-1; CDR3 DNA: TGTGCCAGCAGCTCCCCAAATGAGCAGTTCTTC; CDR3 protein: CASSSPNEQFF
D gene: .; clone size: .; V gene: TRBV5-6; J gene: TRBJ2-5; CDR3 DNA: TGTGCCAGCAGCTTGTTGGGTGGACGGGCCGGGACCCAGTACTTC; CDR3 protein: CASSLLGGRAGTQYF
D gene: .; clone size: .; V gene: TRBV18; J gene: TRBJ2-1; CDR3 DNA: TGTGCCAGCTCTCCTCTTACGGCCGGCGTGGGCGAGCAGTTCTTC; CDR3 protein: CASSPLTAGVGEQFF
D gene: .; clone size: .; V gene: TRBV29-1; J gene: TRBJ1-2; CDR3 DNA: TGCAGCGTTGAAAGGGCGGGGGGGGAGCATAACTATGGCTACACCTTC; CDR3 protein: CSVERAGGEHNYGYTF
D gene: TRBD1; clone size: .; V gene: TRBV7-9; J gene: TRBJ1-2; CDR3 DNA: TGTGCCAGCAGCAACCGGGACAGGGGAGGAACGAGCTACACCTTC; CDR3 protein: CASSNRDRGGTSYTF
D gene: .; clone size: .; V gene: TRBV19; J gene: TRBJ1-2; CDR3 DNA: TGTGCCAGTAGACCTGACGACAGAAGCTATGGCTACACCTTC; CDR3 protein: CASRPDDRSYGYTF
D gene: TRBD2; clone size: .; V gene: TRBV4-1; J gene: TRBJ2-1; CDR3 DNA: TGCGCCAGCAGCCAAGGACTAGCGGGACGGCCTATTGGGGATGAGCAGTTCTTC; CDR3 protein: CASSQGLAGRPIGDEQFF
D gene: TRBD2; clone size: .; V gene: TRBV29-1; J gene: TRBJ2-1; CDR3 DNA: TGCAGCGACTCTAGCGGGAGCTACAATGAGCAGTTCTTC; CDR3 protein: CSDSSGSYNEQFF
D gene: .; clone size: .; V gene: TRBV9; J gene: TRBJ2-7; CDR3 DNA: TGTGCCAGCAGCGTAGGTGGGACGGTCCCCTACGAGCAGTACTTC; CDR3 protein: CASSVGGTVPYEQYF
D gene: .; clone size: .; V gene: TRBV10-2; J gene: TRBJ2-3; CDR3 DNA: TGCGCCAGCAGGGATTCCGGGGGCTGGGGAGATACGCAGTATTTT; CDR3 protein: CASRDSGGWGDTQYF
D gene: TRBD2; clone size: .; V gene: TRBV6-5; J gene: TRBJ2-7; CDR3 DNA: TGTGCCAGCAGTTGGCGGGAGACGCCCTACGAGCAGTACTTC; CDR3 protein: CASSWRETPYEQYF
D gene: .; clone size: .; V gene: TRBV5-1; J gene: TRBJ2-7; CDR3 DNA: TGCGCCAGCAGAGGCTATACAGGATCCCTGGGGGAGCAGTACTTC; CDR3 protein: CASRGYTGSLGEQYF
D gene: .; clone size: few; V gene: TRBV7-2; J gene: TRBJ2-7; CDR3 DNA: TGTGCCAGCAGCTTAGGGGGGGCAGCCAGCGCCGAGCAGTACTTC; CDR3 protein: CASSLGGAASAEQYF
D gene: .; clone size: .; V gene: TRBV25-1; J gene: TRBJ1-4; CDR3 DNA: TGTGCCAGCAGGCAGGGTTGGGGGTTGTTTTTT; CDR3 protein: CASRQGWGLFF
D gene: .; clone size: .; V gene: TRBV30; J gene: TRBJ2-3; CDR3 DNA: TGTGCCTGGAGCAGCAACACAGATACGCAGTATTTT; CDR3 protein: CAWSSNTDTQYF
D gene: .; clone size: .; V gene: TRBV19; J gene: TRBJ1-5; CDR3 DNA: TGTGCCAGTAGTATATACAGAATCCATCAGCCCCAGCATTTT; CDR3 protein: CASSIYRIHQPQHF
D gene: TRBD2; clone size: once; V gene: TRBV28; J gene: TRBJ2-1; CDR3 DNA: TGTGCCAGCAGCTTATCTCCCTCATCACTAGCGGGAATTGACAATGAGCAGTTCTTC; CDR3 protein: CASSLSPSSLAGIDNEQFF
D gene: .; clone size: .; V gene: TRBV6-1; J gene: TRBJ2-5; CDR3 DNA: TGTGCCAGCAGTGAATCCCCAGGGTGGGGGGAGACCCAGTACTTC; CDR3 protein: CASSESPGWGETQYF
D gene: TRBD1; clone size: .; V gene: TRBV5-1; J gene: TRBJ1-1; CDR3 DNA: TGCGCCAGCAGGGAAGGGGACAGGGGGCAAGACACTGAAGCTTTCTTT; CDR3 protein: CASREGDRGQDTEAFF
D gene: TRBD1; clone size: .; V gene: TRBV27; J gene: TRBJ1-2; CDR3 DNA: TGTGCCAGCAAAGCCCCGGGACAGAACTATGGCTACACCTTC; CDR3 protein: CASKAPGQNYGYTF